This T cell receptor (beta chain) was profiled in a study of early stage breast cancer tumors. Study in general: Average read coverage per sample was 9.5 to 10-fold.

This CDR3 has 15 amino acids. V lost 5 bases, J lost 8 bases, and 11 bases stayed unmatched. Looked up from germline, CDR1 is SGHTA and CDR2 is FQGNSA. The assay was immunoSEQ multiplex PCR, and TCRdb's table has in-frame clones only and misses some. The sample carries around 53,000 clones, over 80% recorded once. V is TRBV7-2 and J is TRBJ2-1; 8 bases are a match to TRBD2. Sequenced material: blood. The TCR comes from an older person with breast cancer. CDR3 bases: TGTGCCAGCAGCCAGGATGGGACTAGATGGGATGAGCAGTTCTTC. Its translation: CASSQDGTRWDEQFF.